A selection of T cell receptor beta chains follows, all from one sample in a study of Tregs in tolerant kidney transplant recipients. Profiling relied on immunoSEQ multiplex PCR, and the TCRdb table lists in-frame clones only, not all of them. The repertoire includes 200,000 to 300,000 clones, roughly four fifths of them detected once, and around 0.68% sits in the top ten. The sample taken for sequencing was CD4+ T cells from blood. The receptors derive from a human donor in good health. CDR3s include the opening cysteine and the closing phenylalanine or tryptophan. The D gene is left open where the match is weak. A clone size is listed for some rows: how often the clone was seen (once, few, many), or a class if it is expanded.

cdr3_aa cdr3_nt v_call cdr3_length j_call d_call clone_size
CASSLGETSGRKTEQFF TGTGCCAGCAGCTTAGGTGAGACTAGCGGGAGGAAGACTGAGCAGTTCTTC TRBV7-9 17 TRBJ2-1 TRBD2 .
CASRETGIYGYTF TGCGCCAGCAGAGAGACAGGCATCTATGGCTACACCTTC TRBV5-1 13 TRBJ1-2 . .
CASSLAGTSTDTQYF TGTGCCAGCAGCTTGGCCGGAACTAGCACAGATACGCAGTATTTT TRBV7-2 15 TRBJ2-3 . .
CASSPGGGSETQYF TGTGCCAGCTCCCCCGGAGGGGGTTCAGAGACCCAGTACTTC TRBV18 14 TRBJ2-5 . once
CASSFRRDGRNIQYF TGTGCCAGCAGTTTCAGGCGGGATGGGAGAAACATTCAGTACTTC TRBV27 15 TRBJ2-4 . .
CASRGRDSQETQYF TGTGCCAGCAGGGGCCGGGACTCCCAAGAGACCCAGTACTTC TRBV2 14 TRBJ2-5 . once
CASSSRDRGIGANVLTF TGTGCCAGCAGTTCCCGGGACAGGGGGATAGGGGCCAACGTCCTGACTTTC TRBV11-2 17 TRBJ2-6 TRBD1 .
CASSSSGLAGVGDGELFF TGTGCCAGCAGCTCTAGCGGGCTAGCGGGAGTCGGGGACGGGGAGCTGTTTTTT TRBV7-9 18 TRBJ2-2 TRBD2 .
CASSSLTSGSYNEQFF TGTGCCAGCAGCTCCCTGACTAGCGGCTCCTACAATGAGCAGTTCTTC TRBV5-6 16 TRBJ2-1 TRBD2 .
CASSYIDRGEYGYTF TGTGCCAGCAGCTATATCGACAGGGGGGAGTATGGCTACACCTTC TRBV5-5 15 TRBJ1-2 TRBD1 .
CASSSDLIGGDEQYF TGTGCCAGCAGTTCCGACCTCATCGGGGGGGACGAGCAGTACTTC TRBV11-2 15 TRBJ2-7 TRBD2 few
CASINRVYGYTF TGTGCCAGCATTAACAGGGTCTATGGCTACACCTTC TRBV6-1 12 TRBJ1-2 . .
CASGLGGGITEAFF TGTGCCAGTGGCCTGGGAGGGGGGATCACTGAAGCTTTCTTT TRBV7-2 14 TRBJ1-1 . .
CASSYLGPNNEQFF TGTGCCAGCAGTTACTTGGGACCGAACAATGAGCAGTTCTTC TRBV6-5 14 TRBJ2-1 . .
CASSLGRDYETQYF TGCGCCAGCAGCTTGGGTCGGGATTATGAGACCCAGTACTTC TRBV5-1 14 TRBJ2-5 . once
CASSQEAFQVGETQYF TGCGCCAGCAGCCAAGAGGCTTTCCAGGTTGGGGAGACCCAGTACTTC TRBV4-1 16 TRBJ2-5 . .
CASSPTETYGYTF TGTGCCAGCTCACCGACAGAGACCTATGGCTACACCTTC TRBV18 13 TRBJ1-2 . .
CASSFILGRNTEAFF TGCGCCAGCAGCTTCATACTTGGGCGGAACACTGAAGCTTTCTTT TRBV5-1 15 TRBJ1-1 . .
CASSPSQRIYNEQFF TGTGCCAGCTCACCATCTCAGCGGATCTACAATGAGCAGTTCTTC TRBV18 15 TRBJ2-1 . .
CASNRETGASYNEQFF TGTGCCAGCAACCGGGAAACAGGGGCCTCCTACAATGAGCAGTTCTTC TRBV14 16 TRBJ2-1 TRBD1 .
CASSLVGQALQSNYGYTF TGCGCCAGCAGCTTGGTGGGACAGGCGCTACAATCTAACTATGGCTACACCTTC TRBV5-1 18 TRBJ1-2 TRBD1 .
CASSLAGQLPNF TGCGCCAGCAGCTTGGCGGGACAGCTCCCGAACTTC TRBV5-1 12 TRBJ2-7 TRBD1 .
CASSKLVGARQPQHF TGTGCCAGCAGCAAATTAGTAGGGGCTCGACAGCCCCAGCATTTT TRBV21-1 15 TRBJ1-5 . .
CASSQVGLDGYTF TGCGCCAGCAGCCAAGTGGGCCTTGACGGCTACACCTTC TRBV4-1 13 TRBJ1-2 . few
CASSLESGSSYEQYF TGTGCCAGCAGCTTAGAATCAGGGAGCTCCTACGAGCAGTACTTC TRBV11-3 15 TRBJ2-7 . .
CASSPQGTEAFF TGCGCCAGCAGCCCCCAGGGCACTGAAGCTTTCTTT TRBV5-1 12 TRBJ1-1 . .
CATSRGGSMDEQYF TGTGCCACCAGCAGAGGGGGGAGTATGGACGAGCAGTACTTC TRBV15 14 TRBJ2-7 . few
CASSYSWTGVREKLFF TGTGCCAGCAGTTACTCCTGGACCGGTGTAAGAGAAAAACTGTTTTTT TRBV6-5 16 TRBJ1-4 . once
CATSFNAGRGYEQYF TGTGCCACCAGCTTTAATGCGGGGAGGGGCTACGAGCAGTACTTC TRBV15 15 TRBJ2-7 TRBD2 .
CASSAQGGQYF TGTGCCAGCAGCGCCCAGGGGGGGCAGTACTTC TRBV2 11 TRBJ2-7 . .
CAWGTGNGNTIYF TGTGCCTGGGGGACAGGGAACGGAAACACCATATATTTT TRBV30 13 TRBJ1-3 TRBD1 .
CASSNAGGVAKNIQYF TGTGCCAGTAGTAATGCGGGGGGAGTAGCCAAAAACATTCAGTACTTC TRBV19 16 TRBJ2-4 TRBD2 .
CASSPWRDTDTQYF TGTGCCAGCTCACCATGGCGGGACACAGATACGCAGTATTTT TRBV18 14 TRBJ2-3 . .
CASSLIAEGTDTQYF TGTGCCAGCTCCCTTATAGCGGAGGGGACAGATACGCAGTATTTT TRBV18 15 TRBJ2-3 . once
CASSPYHTDTQYF TGTGCCAGCAGCCCCTACCACACAGATACGCAGTATTTT TRBV7-3 13 TRBJ2-3 . .
CASRPGQSYTEAFF TGTGCCAGCAGGCCGGGACAGTCCTACACTGAAGCTTTCTTT TRBV6-1 14 TRBJ1-1 TRBD1 .
CASSLSDRPNYGYTF TGTGCCAGCAGTTTATCGGACAGGCCCAACTATGGCTACACCTTC TRBV27 15 TRBJ1-2 TRBD1 .
CASSQVSGTSIAYEQYF TGCGCCAGCAGCCAAGTTAGCGGGACTAGCATCGCCTACGAGCAGTACTTC TRBV4-1 17 TRBJ2-7 TRBD2 .
CASSLGNQPQHF TGTGCCAGCAGCTTAGGTAATCAGCCCCAGCATTTT TRBV5-4 12 TRBJ1-5 . .
CASSERLAVYGEQFF TGTGCCAGCAGTGAACGGCTAGCGGTCTATGGTGAGCAGTTCTTC TRBV6-1 15 TRBJ2-1 TRBD2 few
CASSYAGNYGYTF TGTGCCAGCAGTTATGCGGGGAACTATGGCTACACCTTC TRBV27 13 TRBJ1-2 . .
CASSDGTGVKEQYF TGTGCCAGCAGCGACGGGACAGGGGTCAAGGAGCAGTACTTC TRBV11-2 14 TRBJ2-7 TRBD1 few
CASRSTGTTEAFF TGTGCCAGCAGGTCAACCGGGACAACTGAAGCTTTCTTT TRBV6-5 13 TRBJ1-1 . .
CASSPATNEKLFF TGTGCCAGCTCACCCGCAACTAATGAAAAACTGTTTTTT TRBV18 13 TRBJ1-4 . .
CASRSSGTSGLQETQYF TGTGCCAGCAGGTCATCTGGGACTAGCGGGCTCCAAGAGACCCAGTACTTC TRBV7-2 17 TRBJ2-5 TRBD2 .
CASSHYRTDTQYF TGTGCCAGCAGTCACTACAGAACAGATACGCAGTATTTT TRBV27 13 TRBJ2-3 . .
CASSSTPSYEQYF TGCGCCAGCAGCTCGACACCTTCCTACGAGCAGTACTTC TRBV5-1 13 TRBJ2-7 . .
CASSERGSPLHF TGTGCCAGCAGTGAAAGAGGTTCACCCCTCCACTTT TRBV6-1 12 TRBJ1-6 . .
CAWNAKGLSYEQYF TGTGCCTGGAATGCCAAGGGGCTCTCCTACGAGCAGTACTTC TRBV30 14 TRBJ2-7 . .
CASSRRQGAYEQYF TGTGCCAGTAGTCGCCGACAGGGCGCCTACGAGCAGTACTTC TRBV19 14 TRBJ2-7 TRBD1 .
CASSIVGSTEAFF TGTGCCAGTAGTATAGTCGGGAGCACTGAAGCTTTCTTT TRBV19 13 TRBJ1-1 . .
CASSPRLAGGAGELFF TGTGCCAGCAGCCCTCGACTAGCGGGGGGGGCCGGGGAGCTGTTTTTT TRBV7-6 16 TRBJ2-2 TRBD2 .
CASGLGSGSTDTQYF TGTGCTAGTGGTTTGGGTAGCGGGAGTACAGATACGCAGTATTTT TRBV12-5 15 TRBJ2-3 TRBD2 few
CASSLTSGGLTDTQYF TGTGCCAGCTCATTAACTAGCGGGGGACTCACAGATACGCAGTATTTT TRBV18 16 TRBJ2-3 TRBD2 .
CASTAGGGGNTEAFF TGTGCCAGCACCGCGGGAGGCGGAGGAAACACTGAAGCTTTCTTT TRBV6-1 15 TRBJ1-1 . .
CASSPRGTSTRVAYNEQFF TGTGCCAGCAGTCCTCGGGGGACTAGCACGAGGGTCGCCTACAATGAGCAGTTCTTC TRBV11-3 19 TRBJ2-1 TRBD2 .
CATSRDTGGVGAFF TGTGCCACCAGCAGAGATACCGGAGGGGTAGGGGCTTTCTTT TRBV15 14 TRBJ1-1 . .